These T cell receptor beta chains were read from a single sample in a study of blood T cell repertoires in COVID-19. Measured with immunoSEQ multiplex PCR; TCRdb has only the in-frame clones, and not every one. The sample has 150,000 to 250,000 clones, 94% seen once. The sample taken for sequencing was peripheral blood. The receptor source for this set is a man aged 25 to 45 with COVID-19, enrolled during active disease. CDR3s include the opening cysteine and the closing phenylalanine or tryptophan. The order of the fields is J gene, D gene, V gene, clone size, CDR3 length, CDR3 protein, CDR3 DNA. D genes are given only for firm matches. Size values are once, few and many counts, or a class for expanded clones, and some rows have none.

TRBJ1-3 TRBD1 TRBV9 NA 18 CASSATGQGFFSGNTIYF TGTGCCAGCAGCGCGACGGGACAGGGGTTCTTTTCTGGAAACACCATATATTTT
TRBJ1-4 NA TRBV7-6 few 17 CASSLAVPGQGWEKLFF TGTGCCAGCAGCTTAGCAGTACCTGGGCAGGGGTGGGAAAAACTGTTTTTT
TRBJ2-5 NA TRBV6-5 NA 14 CASSNTGLQETQYF TGTGCCAGCAGTAATACAGGGTTGCAAGAGACCCAGTACTTC
TRBJ1-1 NA TRBV7-9 NA 13 CASSLQVRTEAFF TGTGCCAGCAGCTTACAGGTCCGTACTGAAGCTTTCTTT
TRBJ1-1 NA TRBV2 NA 14 CASGEVTENTEAFF TGTGCCAGCGGCGAAGTGACAGAGAACACTGAAGCTTTCTTT
TRBJ2-5 NA TRBV27 NA 17 CASSFWVGVRFLETQYF TGTGCCAGCAGTTTTTGGGTTGGTGTGAGGTTTTTAGAGACCCAGTACTTC
TRBJ1-5 TRBD1 TRBV7-9 NA 18 CASSLAAGQGSSNQPQHF TGTGCCAGCAGCTTAGCGGCGGGACAGGGCAGTAGCAATCAGCCCCAGCATTTT
TRBJ2-1 TRBD1 TRBV2 NA 15 CASSQDRASYNEQFF TGTGCCAGCAGCCAAGACAGGGCCTCCTACAATGAGCAGTTCTTC
TRBJ2-1 TRBD1 TRBV16 NA 14 CASSQSFGQGEWFF TGTGCCAGCAGCCAATCTTTCGGACAGGGTGAATGGTTCTTC
TRBJ1-1 NA TRBV19 NA 13 CASSRQGSTEAFF TGTGCCAGTAGCCGCCAGGGCAGCACTGAAGCTTTCTTT
TRBJ1-2 NA TRBV6-5 NA 12 CASTTVGWGYTF TGTGCCAGCACGACAGTCGGTTGGGGCTACACCTTC
TRBJ2-7 TRBD1 TRBV2 once 17 CASSKRDGTASSYEQYF TGTGCCAGCAGCAAACGGGACGGGACAGCGAGCTCCTACGAGCAGTACTTC
TRBJ2-5 TRBD2 TRBV3-1/TRBV3-2 NA 18 CASSLRTSGGPFQETQYF TGTGCCAGCAGCCTCAGGACTAGCGGGGGCCCCTTTCAAGAGACCCAGTACTTC
TRBJ1-5 NA TRBV23-1 once 12 CASRDSHQPQHF TGCGCCAGCCGGGACTCCCATCAGCCCCAGCATTTT
TRBJ2-5 TRBD1 TRBV18 NA 14 CASSMDRGKETQYF TGTGCCAGCTCCATGGACAGGGGAAAAGAGACCCAGTACTTC
TRBJ1-6 NA TRBV18 once 13 CASSRGEDSPLHF TGTGCCAGCTCACGAGGGGAGGATTCACCCCTCCACTTT
TRBJ2-7 TRBD2 TRBV18 NA 15 CASSPAGGQGYEQYF TGTGCCAGCTCACCAGCGGGGGGGCAAGGTTACGAGCAGTACTTC
TRBJ2-7 NA TRBV6-1 once 14 CASSEVRGGYEQYF TGTGCCAGCAGTGAAGTAAGGGGAGGCTACGAGCAGTACTTC
TRBJ1-5 TRBD1 TRBV30 NA 13 CAWSGQGGQPQHF TGTGCCTGGAGTGGACAGGGGGGCCAGCCCCAGCATTTT
TRBJ1-2 TRBD1 TRBV2 once 14 CASSPRTGLYGYTF TGTGCCAGCAGTCCTCGGACAGGGCTCTATGGCTACACCTTC
TRBJ1-1 TRBD1 TRBV7-2 NA 17 CASSLPRQGTVNTEAFF TGTGCCAGCAGCTTACCCCGACAGGGCACGGTGAACACTGAAGCTTTCTTT
TRBJ1-5 NA TRBV12-3/TRBV12-4 NA 13 CASSLQAGGHQHF TGTGCCAGCAGCCTTCAAGCGGGGGGGCACCAGCATTTT
TRBJ1-1 NA TRBV5-4 NA 15 CASSLAPGKNTEAFF TGTGCCAGCAGCTTGGCCCCAGGAAAGAACACTGAAGCTTTCTTT
TRBJ2-3 TRBD2 TRBV29-1 NA 16 CSVGTSGGSSTDTQYF TGCAGCGTTGGAACTAGCGGGGGGTCGAGCACAGATACGCAGTATTTT
TRBJ1-1 NA TRBV19 NA 13 CASSIGHYTEAFF TGTGCCAGTAGTATAGGACACTACACTGAAGCTTTCTTT
TRBJ2-3 NA TRBV30 NA 12 CAWGQITDTQYF TGTGCCTGGGGACAGATCACAGATACGCAGTATTTT
TRBJ2-7 NA TRBV9 NA 13 CASSSRVGYEQYF TGTGCCAGCAGCTCCCGGGTTGGCTACGAGCAGTACTTC
TRBJ2-7 TRBD2 TRBV2 NA 16 CASRKLAGGLLGEQYF TGTGCCAGCAGGAAACTAGCGGGGGGGCTCCTCGGCGAGCAGTACTTC
TRBJ1-1 TRBD1 TRBV7-2 once 15 CASSLRDRGWTEAFF TGTGCCAGCAGCCTCCGGGACAGGGGTTGGACTGAAGCTTTCTTT
TRBJ1-1 NA TRBV12-5 NA 12 CASAGENTEAFF TGTGCTAGTGCAGGGGAGAACACTGAAGCTTTCTTT
TRBJ1-2 TRBD1 TRBV7-9 once 14 CASSSGQGYYGYTF TGTGCCAGCAGCTCGGGACAGGGCTACTATGGCTACACCTTC
TRBJ1-5 TRBD1 TRBV6-6 NA 12 CASSPTGTAQHF TGTGCCAGCAGTCCAACGGGGACAGCCCAGCATTTT